This T cell receptor (beta chain) was sequenced during a study of CD8+ T cells in alopecia areata. PBMCs, the starting material, were the source of sorted CD4+ and CD8+ T cells. Germline CDR1 is MNHEY and CDR2 is SVGAGI. Trimming took off 6 bases at V and 4 bases at J, with 15 bases between the two ends. This CDR3 is 14 amino acids long. Following RNA extraction, reverse transcription yielded cDNA that acted as the sequencing template. The data were produced by immunoSEQ multiplex PCR, yet TCRdb's version contains in-frame clones alone and is incomplete. The sample lists just over 150,000 clones; around half were seen once.

This material consisted of CD8+ T cells sorted from blood, taken at week 0. The receptor was isolated from a human donor with alopecia areata. This chain connects TRBV6-5 to TRBJ1-1, with D perhaps TRBD1 (6 bases). The CDR3 DNA reads TGTGCCAGCAGCTGCCGGGACATAGGCACTGAAGCTTTCTTT. It encodes CASSCRDIGTEAFF.